These 6 T cell receptor beta chains were sequenced from one sample in a study of beta chain features in type 1 diabetes. Expressed TCRB transcripts were sequenced because the isolated RNA had all been reverse transcribed beforehand. Assay used: immunoSEQ multiplex PCR; TCRdb lists only in-frame clones, some missing. The data contain 350,000 to 450,000 clones, roughly 14% of them singletons. The sequencing sample was made of naive CD4+ T cells from blood. All receptors come from a man under 40 in good health.

The J gene is TRBJ1-2, the V gene TRBV4-3, with TRBD1 identical over 7 bases. This CDR3 has 18 residues. Germline lookup yields CDR1 LGHNA and CDR2 YSLEER. The J segment lost 5 bases and the V segment lost 1 base, leaving 16 bases of the junction unmatched. The DNA for the CDR3 is TGCGCCAGCAGCCAAGTCGTCAATATTTACGGGACAGCTTATGGCTACACCTTC. The encoded protein is CASSQVVNIYGTAYGYTF.

This clone was seen a few times. V and J are TRBV29-1 and TRBJ2-3; D remains ambiguous. CDR1 and CDR2 from the germline V gene are SQVTM and ANQGSEA. V lost 2 bases and J 1 base, leaving 10 bases between the germline ends. The CDR3 loop spans 14 amino acids. Written as DNA, the CDR3 is TGCAGCGTTGAAAAGGGTTCGGGCACAGATACGCAGTATTTT. As protein: CSVEKGSGTDTQYF.

This chain connects TRBV25-1 to TRBJ2-1; 12 nucleotides match TRBD2. The ends lost 2 bases at V and 7 bases at J; junction bases unmatched: 12. Germline V gene data show CDR1 as MGHDK and CDR2 as SYGVNS. CDR3 length: 18 residues. The CDR3 region is CASSESGRLAGDRNEQFF. CDR3 DNA: TGTGCCAGCAGTGAAAGCGGGAGACTAGCGGGAGATAGGAATGAGCAGTTCTTC. The entire variable domain, with the rest obtained from reference TRBV25-1 and TRBJ2-1, is as follows: EADIYQTPRYLVIGTGKKITLECSQTMGHDKMYWYQQDPGMELHLIHYSYGVNSTEKGDLSSESTVSRIRTEHFPLTLESARPSHTSQYLCASSESGRLAGDRNEQFFGPGTRLTVL.

This clone was seen only a few times. V is TRBV4-3 and J is TRBJ1-6; no firm D call. There are 13 residues in the CDR3. The V and J ends lost 4 bases and 7 bases respectively, with 8 bases between them. CDR1 is LGHNA, CDR2 YSLEER, per germline. In DNA, the CDR3 is TGCGCCAGCAGCCCGAAGGCCAATTCACCCCTCCACTTT. This encodes CASSPKANSPLHF.

This clone turned up a few times. This chain connects TRBV28 to TRBJ2-7; 8 positions agree with TRBD1. V lost 5 bases, J lost 4 bases, and 10 bases stayed unmatched. The germline V gene encodes CDR1 MDHEN and CDR2 SYDVKM. The CDR3 totals 15 residues. The DNA of the CDR3 is TGTGCCAGCAGTAAGGGGTACAGGGGGAGGTACGAGCAGTACGTC. It encodes CASSKGYRGRYEQYV.

This clone showed up just a few times. The gene calls are TRBV9 and TRBJ2-1, with D perhaps given as TRBD1 or TRBD2 (5 bases each). CDR1 SGDLS and CDR2 YYNGEE come from the germline V gene. This CDR3 region has 15 residues. Trimming pared 4 bases from V and 8 bases from J, leaving 19 bases between. CDR3: CASSLAGAKGDEQFF. CDR3 nucleotides: TGTGCCAGCAGCCTAGCCGGGGCCAAAGGCGATGAGCAGTTCTTC.